The text below deals with one T cell receptor (beta chain). Its specificity is not known. The sample comes from a study of T cells in localized non-small cell lung cancer. Whole-study results and caveats: Researchers found a median around 50 of the top 100 tumor clones in adjacent lung.

Sequenced by immunoSEQ multiplex PCR; TCRdb stores in-frame clones only, minus some. The repertoire holds 48,000 or so clones, with 77% as singletons. In germline, CDR1 is SGHRS, CDR2 YFSETQ. V was trimmed by 1 base and J by 0 bases, leaving 10 bases between them. The CDR3 extends over 16 amino acids. The specimen comprised peripheral blood, sampled before any cancer treatment. This clonotype was sampled from a man aged 40 to 70 with stage I squamous cell lung carcinoma. This chain links TRBV5-1 with TRBJ2-2; perhaps TRBD2 as D (6 bases). The CDR3 DNA follows: TGCGCCAGCAGCTTGTATGGCGGGACGAACACCGGGGAGCTGTTTTTT. Translated: CASSLYGGTNTGELFF. Using reference TRBV5-1 and TRBJ2-2 for the parts outside the CDR3, the full variable domain is KAGVTQTPRYLIKTRGQQVTLSCSPISGHRSVSWYQQTPGQGLQFLFEYFSETQRNKGNFPGRFSGRQFSNSRSEMNVSTLELGDSALYLCASSLYGGTNTGELFFGEGSRLTVL.